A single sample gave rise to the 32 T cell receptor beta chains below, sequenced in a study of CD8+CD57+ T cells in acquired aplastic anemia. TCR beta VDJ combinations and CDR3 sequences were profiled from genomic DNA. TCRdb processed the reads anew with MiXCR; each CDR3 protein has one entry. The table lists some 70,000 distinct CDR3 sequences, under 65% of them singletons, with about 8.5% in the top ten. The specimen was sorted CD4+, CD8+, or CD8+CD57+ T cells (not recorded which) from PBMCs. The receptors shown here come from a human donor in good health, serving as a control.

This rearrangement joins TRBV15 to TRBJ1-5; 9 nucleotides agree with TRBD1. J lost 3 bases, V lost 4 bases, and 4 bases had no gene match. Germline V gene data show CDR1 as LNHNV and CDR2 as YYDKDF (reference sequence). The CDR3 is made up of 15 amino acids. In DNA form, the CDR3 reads TGTGCCACCAGCATGGGGACAGGGAACAATCAGCCCCAGCATTTT. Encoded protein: CATSMGTGNNQPQHF.

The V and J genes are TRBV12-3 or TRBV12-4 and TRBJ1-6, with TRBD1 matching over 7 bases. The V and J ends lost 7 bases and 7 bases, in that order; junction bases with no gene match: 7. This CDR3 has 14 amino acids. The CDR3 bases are TGTGCCAGCACCATGACAGGGATCAATTCACCCCTCCACTTT. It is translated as CASTMTGINSPLHF.

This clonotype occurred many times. The chain's CDR3 is CASSARDTTGELFF. CDR3 coding DNA: TGTGCCAGCAGCGCCCGGGACACCACCGGGGAGCTGTTTTTT. The V gene is TRBV5-4, the J gene TRBJ2-2; a weak D match, TRBD1 (6 bases). There are 14 residues in the CDR3. Germline V lookup: CDR1 SGHNT, CDR2 YYREEE (reference sequence). Trimming removed 4 bases at V and 4 bases at J, with 11 bases between.

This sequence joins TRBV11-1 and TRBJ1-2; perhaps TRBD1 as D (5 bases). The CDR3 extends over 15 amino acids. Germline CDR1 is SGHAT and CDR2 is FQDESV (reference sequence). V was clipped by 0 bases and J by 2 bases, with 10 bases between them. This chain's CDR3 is CASSLAGPGNYGYTF. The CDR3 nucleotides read TGTGCCAGCAGCTTAGCGGGGCCAGGGAACTATGGCTACACCTTC.

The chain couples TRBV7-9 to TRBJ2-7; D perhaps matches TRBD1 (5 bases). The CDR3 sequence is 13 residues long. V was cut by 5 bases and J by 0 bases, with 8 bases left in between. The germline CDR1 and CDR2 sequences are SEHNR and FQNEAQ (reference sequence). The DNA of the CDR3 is TGTGCCAGCAGCCCGGACATCTCCTACGAGCAGTACTTC. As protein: CASSPDISYEQYF. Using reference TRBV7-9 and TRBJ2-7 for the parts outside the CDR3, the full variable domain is DTGVSQNPRHKITKRGQNVTFRCDPISEHNRLYWYRQTLGQGPEFLTYFQNEAQLEKSRLLSDRFSAERPKGSFSTLEIQRTEQGDSAMYLCASSPDISYEQYFGPGTRLTVT.

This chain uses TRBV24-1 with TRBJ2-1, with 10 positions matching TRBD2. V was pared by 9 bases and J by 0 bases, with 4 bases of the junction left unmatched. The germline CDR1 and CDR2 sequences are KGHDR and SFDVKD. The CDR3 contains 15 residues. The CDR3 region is CATSIAGGSYNEQFF. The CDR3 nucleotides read TGTGCCACCTCAATAGCGGGGGGCTCCTACAATGAGCAGTTCTTC.

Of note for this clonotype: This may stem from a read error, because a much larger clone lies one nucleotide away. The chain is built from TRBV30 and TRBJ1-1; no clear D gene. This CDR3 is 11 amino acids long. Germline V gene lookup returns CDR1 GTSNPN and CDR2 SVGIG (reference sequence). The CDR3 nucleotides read TGTGCCTGGAGCGAGAACACTGAAGTTTTCTTT. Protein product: CAWSENTEVFF.

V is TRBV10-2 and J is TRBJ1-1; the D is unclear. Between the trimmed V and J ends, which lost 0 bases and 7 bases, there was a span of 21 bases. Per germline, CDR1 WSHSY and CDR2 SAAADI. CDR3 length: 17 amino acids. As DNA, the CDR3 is TGCGCCAGCAGTGAGTCCGAGTTAGATTTTAGATCGATTGAAGCTTTCTTT. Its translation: CASSESELDFRSIEAFF.

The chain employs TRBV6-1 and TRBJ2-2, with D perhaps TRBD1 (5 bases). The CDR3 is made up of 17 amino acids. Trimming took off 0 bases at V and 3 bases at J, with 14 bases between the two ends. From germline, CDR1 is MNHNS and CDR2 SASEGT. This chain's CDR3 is CASSEASRQMYTGELFF. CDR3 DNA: TGTGCCAGCAGTGAAGCGAGCCGACAGATGTACACCGGGGAGCTGTTTTTT.

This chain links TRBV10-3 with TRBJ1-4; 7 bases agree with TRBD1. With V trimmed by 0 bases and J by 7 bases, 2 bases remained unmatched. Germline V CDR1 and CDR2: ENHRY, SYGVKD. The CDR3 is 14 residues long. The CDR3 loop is CAISESGQSEKLFF. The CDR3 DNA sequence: TGTGCCATCAGTGAGTCGGGACAGAGTGAAAAACTGTTTTTT.

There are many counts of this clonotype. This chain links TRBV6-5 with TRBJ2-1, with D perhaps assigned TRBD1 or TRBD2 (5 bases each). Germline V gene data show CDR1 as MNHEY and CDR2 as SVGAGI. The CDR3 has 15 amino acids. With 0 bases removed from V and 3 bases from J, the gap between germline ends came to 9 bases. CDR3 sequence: CASSYSGELYNEQFF. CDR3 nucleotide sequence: TGTGCCAGCAGTTACTCAGGGGAGCTCTACAATGAGCAGTTCTTC.

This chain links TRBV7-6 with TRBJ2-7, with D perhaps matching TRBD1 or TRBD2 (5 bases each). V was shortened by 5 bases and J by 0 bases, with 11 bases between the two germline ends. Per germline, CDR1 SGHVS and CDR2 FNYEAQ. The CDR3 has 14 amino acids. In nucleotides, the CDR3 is TGTGCCAGCAGCCCGGGGACGTTCTCCTACGAGCAGTACTTC. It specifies CASSPGTFSYEQYF. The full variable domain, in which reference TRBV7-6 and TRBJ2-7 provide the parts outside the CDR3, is GAGVSQSPRYKVTKRGQDVALRCDPISGHVSLYWYRQALGQGPEFLTYFNYEAQQDKSGLPNDRFSAERPEGSISTLTIQRTEQRDSAMYRCASSPGTFSYEQYFGPGTRLTVT.

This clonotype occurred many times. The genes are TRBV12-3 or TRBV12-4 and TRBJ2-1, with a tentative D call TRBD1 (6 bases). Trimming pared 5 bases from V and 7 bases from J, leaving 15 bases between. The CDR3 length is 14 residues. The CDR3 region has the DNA TGTGCCAGCAGTACAGGGTCATCCCCAAATGAGCAGTTCTTC. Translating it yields CASSTGSSPNEQFF.

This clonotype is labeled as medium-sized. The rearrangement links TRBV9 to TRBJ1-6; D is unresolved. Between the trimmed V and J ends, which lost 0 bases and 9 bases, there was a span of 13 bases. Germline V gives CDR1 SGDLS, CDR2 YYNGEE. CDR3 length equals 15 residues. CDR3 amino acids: CASSVALGTASPLHF. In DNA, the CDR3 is TGTGCCAGCAGCGTAGCTCTGGGAACGGCTTCACCCCTCCACTTT. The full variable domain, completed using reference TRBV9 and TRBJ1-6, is DSGVTQTPKHLITATGQRVTLRCSPRSGDLSVYWYQQSLDQGLQFLIQYYNGEERAKGNILERFSAQQFPDLHSELNLSSLELGDSALYFCASSVALGTASPLHFGNGTRLTVT.

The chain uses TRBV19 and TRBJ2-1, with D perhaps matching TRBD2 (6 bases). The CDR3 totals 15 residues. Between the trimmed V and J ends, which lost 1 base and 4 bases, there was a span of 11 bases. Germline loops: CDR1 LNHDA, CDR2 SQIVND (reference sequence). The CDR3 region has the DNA TGTGCCAGTAGTATAGGGGGGGTGTTGTACAATGAGCAGTTCTTC. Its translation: CASSIGGVLYNEQFF.

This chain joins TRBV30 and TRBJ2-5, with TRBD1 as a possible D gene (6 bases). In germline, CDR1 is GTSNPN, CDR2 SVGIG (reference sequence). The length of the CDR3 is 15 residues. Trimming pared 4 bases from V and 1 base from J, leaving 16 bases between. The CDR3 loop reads CAWKLRTVFQETQYF. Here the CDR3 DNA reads TGTGCCTGGAAGTTAAGGACAGTGTTCCAAGAGACCCAGTACTTC.

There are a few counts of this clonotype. The CDR3 region is CASSLTGGMNTGELFF. CDR3 sequence (DNA): TGTGCCAGCAGTCTTACGGGGGGGATGAACACCGGGGAGCTGTTTTTT. This chain connects TRBV6-2 or TRBV6-3 to TRBJ2-2; TRBD2 matches at 8 bases. CDR3 length: 16 amino acids. Germline CDR1 and CDR2: MNHEY and SVGEGT. V gave up 5 bases and J gave up 1 base; unmatched junction bases: 6.

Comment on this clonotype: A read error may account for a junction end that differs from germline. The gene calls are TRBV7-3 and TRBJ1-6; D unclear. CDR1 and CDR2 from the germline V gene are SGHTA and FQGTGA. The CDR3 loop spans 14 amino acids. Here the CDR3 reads CASSDWAGDSPFHF. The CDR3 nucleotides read TGTGCCAGCAGCGATTGGGCAGGAGATTCACCCTTCCACTTT. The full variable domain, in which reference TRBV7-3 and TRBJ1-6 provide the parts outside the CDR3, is GAGVSQTPSNKVTEKGKYVELRCDPISGHTALYWYRQSLGQGPEFLIYFQGTGAADDSGLPNDRFFAVRPEGSVSTLKIQRTERGDSAVYLCASSDWAGDSPFHFGNGTRLTVT.

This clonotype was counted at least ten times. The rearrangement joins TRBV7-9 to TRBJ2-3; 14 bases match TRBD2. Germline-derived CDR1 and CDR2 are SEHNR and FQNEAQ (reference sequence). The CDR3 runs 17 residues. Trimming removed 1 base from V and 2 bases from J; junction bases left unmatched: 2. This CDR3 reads CASSLGTSGRSTDTQYF. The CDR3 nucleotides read TGTGCCAGCAGCTTAGGGACTAGCGGGAGGTCCACAGATACGCAGTATTTT.

The CDR3 is CASSVGTLRVQYF. Here the CDR3 DNA reads TGTGCCAGCAGCGTCGGGACTTTAAGGGTGCAGTACTTC. The chain is built from TRBV7-9 and TRBJ2-7; D is possibly TRBD2 (6 bases). Looked up from germline, CDR1 is SEHNR and CDR2 is FQNEAQ (reference sequence). V lost 5 bases to trimming and J lost 9 bases, with 17 bases between them. The CDR3 is 13 amino acids.

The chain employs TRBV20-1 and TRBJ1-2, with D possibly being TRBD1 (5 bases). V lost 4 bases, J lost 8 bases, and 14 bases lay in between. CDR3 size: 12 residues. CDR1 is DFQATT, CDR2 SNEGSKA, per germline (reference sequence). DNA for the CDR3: TGCAGTGCTATCTCTGACAGTGAAGGCTACACCTTC. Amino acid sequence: CSAISDSEGYTF.

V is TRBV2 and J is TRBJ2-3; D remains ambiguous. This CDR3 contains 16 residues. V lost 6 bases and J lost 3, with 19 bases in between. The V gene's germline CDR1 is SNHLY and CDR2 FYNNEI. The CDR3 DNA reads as TGTGCCAGCAGCCCCACCTTTCAGCGAAGTACAGATACGCAGTATTTT. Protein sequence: CASSPTFQRSTDTQYF.

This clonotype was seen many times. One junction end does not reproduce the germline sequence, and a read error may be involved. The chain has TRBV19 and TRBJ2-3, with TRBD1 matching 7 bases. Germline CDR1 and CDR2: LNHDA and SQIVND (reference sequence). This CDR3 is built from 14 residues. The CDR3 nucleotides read TGTGCCAGTAGTATGACAGGGAGCACAGGTACGCAGTATTTT. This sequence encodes CASSMTGSTGTQYF.

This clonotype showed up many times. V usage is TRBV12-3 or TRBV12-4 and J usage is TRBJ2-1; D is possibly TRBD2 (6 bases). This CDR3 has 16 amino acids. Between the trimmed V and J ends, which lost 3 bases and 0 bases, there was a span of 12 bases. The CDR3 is CASSFGTGSSYNEQFF. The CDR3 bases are TGTGCCAGCAGTTTCGGGACTGGAAGCTCCTACAATGAGCAGTTCTTC.

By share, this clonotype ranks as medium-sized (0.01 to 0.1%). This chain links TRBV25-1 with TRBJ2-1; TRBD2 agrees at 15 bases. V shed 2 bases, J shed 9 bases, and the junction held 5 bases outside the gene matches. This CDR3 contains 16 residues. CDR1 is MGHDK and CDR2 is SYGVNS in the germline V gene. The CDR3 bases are TGTGCCAGCAGTGAAAACGGACTAGCGGGAGGGCGTGAGCAGTTCTTC. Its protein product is CASSENGLAGGREQFF.

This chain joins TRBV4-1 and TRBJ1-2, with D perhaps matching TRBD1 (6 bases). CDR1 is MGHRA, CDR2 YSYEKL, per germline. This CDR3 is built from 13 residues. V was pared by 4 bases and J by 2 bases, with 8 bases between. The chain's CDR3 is CASSRDTNYGYTF. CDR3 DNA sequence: TGCGCCAGCAGCCGGGACACCAACTATGGCTACACCTTC.

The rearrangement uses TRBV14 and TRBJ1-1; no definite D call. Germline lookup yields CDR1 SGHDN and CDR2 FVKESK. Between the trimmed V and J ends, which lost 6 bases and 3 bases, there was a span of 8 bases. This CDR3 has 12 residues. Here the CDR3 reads CASSIEYTEAFF. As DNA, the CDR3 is TGTGCCAGCAGTATTGAGTACACTGAAGCTTTCTTT.

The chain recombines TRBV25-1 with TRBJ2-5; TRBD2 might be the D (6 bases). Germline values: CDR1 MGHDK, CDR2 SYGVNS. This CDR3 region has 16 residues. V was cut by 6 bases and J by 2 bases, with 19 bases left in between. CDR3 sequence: CASSQLGGSFQETQYF. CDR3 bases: TGTGCCAGCAGCCAGCTCGGAGGGTCCTTTCAAGAGACCCAGTACTTC. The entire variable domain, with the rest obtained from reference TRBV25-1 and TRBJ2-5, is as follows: EADIYQTPRYLVIGTGKKITLECSQTMGHDKMYWYQQDPGMELHLIHYSYGVNSTEKGDLSSESTVSRIRTEHFPLTLESARPSHTSQYLCASSQLGGSFQETQYFGPGTRLLVL.

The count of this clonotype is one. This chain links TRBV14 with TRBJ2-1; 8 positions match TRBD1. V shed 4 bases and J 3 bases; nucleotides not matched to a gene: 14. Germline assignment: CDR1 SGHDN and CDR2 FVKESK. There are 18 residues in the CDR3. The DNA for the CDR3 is TGTGCCAGCAGCCCTGGACAGGGCCTACTAGCATACTACAATGAGCAGTTCTTC. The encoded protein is CASSPGQGLLAYYNEQFF.

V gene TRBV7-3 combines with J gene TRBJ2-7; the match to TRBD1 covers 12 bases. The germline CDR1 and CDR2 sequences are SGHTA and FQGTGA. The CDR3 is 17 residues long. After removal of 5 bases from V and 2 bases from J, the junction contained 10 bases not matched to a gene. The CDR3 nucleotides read TGTGCCAGCAGCCGGGTTCCGGGACAGGGGGCCGCCTACGAGCAGTACTTC. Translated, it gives CASSRVPGQGAAYEQYF.

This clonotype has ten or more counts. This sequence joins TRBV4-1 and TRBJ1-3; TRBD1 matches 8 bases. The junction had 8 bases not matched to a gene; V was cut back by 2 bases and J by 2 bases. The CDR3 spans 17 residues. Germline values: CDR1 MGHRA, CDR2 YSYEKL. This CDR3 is CASSQMEQGVAGNTIYF. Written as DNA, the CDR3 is TGCGCCAGCAGCCAAATGGAACAGGGGGTCGCTGGAAACACCATATATTTT.

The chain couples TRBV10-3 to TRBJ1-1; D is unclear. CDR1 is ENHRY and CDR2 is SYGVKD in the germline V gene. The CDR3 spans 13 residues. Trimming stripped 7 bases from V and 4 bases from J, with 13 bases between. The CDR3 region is CAIKVSVSTEAFF. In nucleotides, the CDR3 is TGTGCCATCAAGGTCTCCGTCTCCACTGAAGCTTTCTTT.